This TCR beta chain is drawn from a study of control samples from healthy donors and cancer patients. Sequencing used immunoSEQ multiplex PCR; TCRdb keeps in-frame clones, though not all of them. The sample has 150,000 to 200,000 clones, 85% to 95% seen once. The CDR3 sequence is 16 residues long. Trimming at V came to 6 bases and at J to 2 bases, leaving 5 bases not matched to a gene. The V gene's germline CDR1 is WSHSY and CDR2 SAAADI. The clonotype originates from a woman aged 40 to 49 in good health. The chain is built from TRBV10-2 and TRBJ1-6, with TRBD1 identical over 9 bases. Material: blood. The DNA for the CDR3 is TGCGCCAGCAGGGAAGGGACAGGGACCTATAATTCACCCCTCCACTTT. This translates into CASREGTGTYNSPLHF.